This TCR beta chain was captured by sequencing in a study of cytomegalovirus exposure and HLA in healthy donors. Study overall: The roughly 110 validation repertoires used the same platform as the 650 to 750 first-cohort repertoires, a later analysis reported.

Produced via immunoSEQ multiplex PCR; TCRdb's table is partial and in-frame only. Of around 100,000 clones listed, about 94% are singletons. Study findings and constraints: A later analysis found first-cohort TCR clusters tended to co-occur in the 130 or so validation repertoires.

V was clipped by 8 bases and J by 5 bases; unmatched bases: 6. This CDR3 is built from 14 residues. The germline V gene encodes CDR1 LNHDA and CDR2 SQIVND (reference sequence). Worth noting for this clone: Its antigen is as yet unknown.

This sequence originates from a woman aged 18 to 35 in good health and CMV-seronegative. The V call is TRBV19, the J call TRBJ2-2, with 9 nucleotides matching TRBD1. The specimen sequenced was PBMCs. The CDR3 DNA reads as TGTGCCAGTGAGAAAGGGACAGGGACCGGGGAGCTGTTTTTT. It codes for CASEKGTGTGELFF.